This entry features one T cell receptor (beta chain) sequence. Its antigen remains unknown. Together with a sample-barcoded 5' primer, a J-beta primer mix was included in a second PCR lasting roughly 6 to 12 cycles. MiXCR was run by TCRdb on the 5' RACE reads, yielding one entry per CDR3 protein. The sample records 500,000 to 550,000 distinct CDR3 sequences, under 30% being singletons. The data stem from a study of blood T cells in healthy people across ages. General study findings and limits: Conclusively comparing naive with antigen-experienced cells was impossible with unsorted PBMCs.

Germline loops: CDR1 KGHDR, CDR2 SFDVKD. CDR3 length: 15 residues. The V segment lost 1 base and the J segment 6 bases; nucleotides outside the gene matches: 5. Separately, the same data were catalogued under a study of T cells of mothers and their children.

The TCR comes from a boy aged 5 to 17 in good health. The chain carries TRBV24-1 and TRBJ2-3, with 8 bases that match TRBD2. The sample comprised blood. CDR3 DNA sequence: TGTGCCACCAGTGATTTTGGACAGCGGGGGGATACGCAGTATTTT. It codes for CATSDFGQRGDTQYF.